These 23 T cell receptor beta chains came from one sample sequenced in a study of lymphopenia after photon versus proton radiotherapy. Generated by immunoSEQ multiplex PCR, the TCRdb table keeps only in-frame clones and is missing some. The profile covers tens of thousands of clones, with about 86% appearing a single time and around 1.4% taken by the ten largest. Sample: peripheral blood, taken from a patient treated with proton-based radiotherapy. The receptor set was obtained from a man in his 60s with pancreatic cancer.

The CDR3 nucleotides are TGTGCCAGCTCACCACCGAACAGGGTCACTGAAGCTTTCTTT. Translated, it gives CASSPPNRVTEAFF. The V gene is TRBV18, the J gene TRBJ1-1, with TRBD1 as a possible D gene (6 bases). This CDR3 region has 14 residues. Looked up from germline, CDR1 is KGHSH and CDR2 is LQKENI. V was cut by 0 bases and J by 4 bases, with 9 bases left in between.

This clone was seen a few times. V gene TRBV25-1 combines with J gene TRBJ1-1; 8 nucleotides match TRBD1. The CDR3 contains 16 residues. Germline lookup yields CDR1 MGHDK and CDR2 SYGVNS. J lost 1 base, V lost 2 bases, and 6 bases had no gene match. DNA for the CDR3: TGTGCCAGCAGTGAAAAAGGACAGGGACCGAACACTGAAGCTTTCTTT. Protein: CASSEKGQGPNTEAFF.

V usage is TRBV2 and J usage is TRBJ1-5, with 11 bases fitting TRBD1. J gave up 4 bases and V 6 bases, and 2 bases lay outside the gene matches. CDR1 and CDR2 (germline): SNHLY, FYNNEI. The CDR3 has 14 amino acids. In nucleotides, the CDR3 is TGTGCCAGCAGGCGGGACAGGGGGAATCAGCCCCAGCATTTT. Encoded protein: CASRRDRGNQPQHF.

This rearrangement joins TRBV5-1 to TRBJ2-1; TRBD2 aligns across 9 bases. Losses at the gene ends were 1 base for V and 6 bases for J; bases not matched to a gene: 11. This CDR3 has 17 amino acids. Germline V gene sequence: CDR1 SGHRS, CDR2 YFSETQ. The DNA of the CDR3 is TGCGCCAGCAGCTTGTATACGGGCGGGAGGGCCATCAATGAGCAGTTCTTC. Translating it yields CASSLYTGGRAINEQFF.

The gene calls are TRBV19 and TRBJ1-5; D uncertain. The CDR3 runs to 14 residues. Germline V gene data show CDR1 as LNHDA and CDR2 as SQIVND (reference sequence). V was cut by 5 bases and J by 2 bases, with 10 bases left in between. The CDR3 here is CASSRPGGNQPQHF. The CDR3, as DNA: TGTGCCAGTAGTCGTCCCGGCGGCAATCAGCCCCAGCATTTT.

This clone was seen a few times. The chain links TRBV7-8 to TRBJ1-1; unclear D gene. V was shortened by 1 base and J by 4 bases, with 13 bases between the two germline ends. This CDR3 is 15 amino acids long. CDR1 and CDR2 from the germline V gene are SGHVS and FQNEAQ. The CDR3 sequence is CASSLVSGSSTEAFF. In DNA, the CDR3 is TGTGCCAGCAGCTTAGTCTCGGGAAGCAGCACTGAAGCTTTCTTT.

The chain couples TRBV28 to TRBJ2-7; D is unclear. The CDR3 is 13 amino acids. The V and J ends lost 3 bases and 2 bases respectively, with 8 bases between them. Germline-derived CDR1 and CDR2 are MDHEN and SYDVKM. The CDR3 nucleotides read TGTGCCAGCAGTTTTACCTTAGCCTACGAGCAGTACTTC. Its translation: CASSFTLAYEQYF.

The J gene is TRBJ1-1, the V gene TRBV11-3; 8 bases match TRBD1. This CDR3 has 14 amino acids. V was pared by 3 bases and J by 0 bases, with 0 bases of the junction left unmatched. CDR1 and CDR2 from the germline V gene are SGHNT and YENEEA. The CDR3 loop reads CASSLTGVNTEAFF. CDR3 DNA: TGTGCCAGCAGCTTGACAGGGGTGAACACTGAAGCTTTCTTT.

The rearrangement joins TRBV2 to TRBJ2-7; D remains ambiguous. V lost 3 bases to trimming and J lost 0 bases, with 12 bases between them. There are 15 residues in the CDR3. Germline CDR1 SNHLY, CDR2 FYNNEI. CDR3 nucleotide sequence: TGTGCCAGCAGTGATGTAGGGTCGGGCTCCTACGAGCAGTACTTC. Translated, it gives CASSDVGSGSYEQYF. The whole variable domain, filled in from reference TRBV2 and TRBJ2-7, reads EPEVTQTPSHQVTQMGQEVILRCVPISNHLYFYWYRQILGQKVEFLVSFYNNEISEKSEIFDDQFSVERPDGSNFTLKIRSTKLEDSAMYFCASSDVGSGSYEQYFGPGTRLTVT.

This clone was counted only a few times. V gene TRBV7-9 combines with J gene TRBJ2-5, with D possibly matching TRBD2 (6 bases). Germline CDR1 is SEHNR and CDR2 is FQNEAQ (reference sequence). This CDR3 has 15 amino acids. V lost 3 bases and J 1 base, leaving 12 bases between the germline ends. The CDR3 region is CASSFWGDPQETQYF. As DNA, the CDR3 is TGTGCCAGCAGCTTTTGGGGGGATCCCCAAGAGACCCAGTACTTC.

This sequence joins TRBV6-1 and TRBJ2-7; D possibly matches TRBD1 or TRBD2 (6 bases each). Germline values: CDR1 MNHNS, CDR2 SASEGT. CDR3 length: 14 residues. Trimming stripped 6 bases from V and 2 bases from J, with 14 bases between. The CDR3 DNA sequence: TGTGCCAGCAGAAACGGTCGGGGGCCCTACGAGCAGTACTTC. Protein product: CASRNGRGPYEQYF.

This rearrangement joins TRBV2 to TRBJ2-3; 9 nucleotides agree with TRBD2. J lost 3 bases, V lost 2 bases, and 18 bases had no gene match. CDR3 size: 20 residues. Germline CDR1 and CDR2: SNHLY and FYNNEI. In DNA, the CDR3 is TGTGCCAGCAGTGAACATGGTCGGGGCGGGAGGGTACAGCAGACAGATACGCAGTATTTT. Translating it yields CASSEHGRGGRVQQTDTQYF.

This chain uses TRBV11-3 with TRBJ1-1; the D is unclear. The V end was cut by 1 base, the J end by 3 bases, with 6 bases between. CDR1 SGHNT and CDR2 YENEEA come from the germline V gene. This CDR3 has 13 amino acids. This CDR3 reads CASSLGRDTEAFF. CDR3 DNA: TGTGCCAGCAGCTTAGGTCGGGACACTGAAGCTTTCTTT. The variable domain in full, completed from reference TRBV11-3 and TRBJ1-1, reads EAGVVQSPRYKIIEKKQPVAFWCNPISGHNTLYWYLQNLGQGPELLIRYENEEAVDDSQLPKDRFSAERLKGVDSTLKIQPAELGDSAVYLCASSLGRDTEAFFGQGTRLTVV.

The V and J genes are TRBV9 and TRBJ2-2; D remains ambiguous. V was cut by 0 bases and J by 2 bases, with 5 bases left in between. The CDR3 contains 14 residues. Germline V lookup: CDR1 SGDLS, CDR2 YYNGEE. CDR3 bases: TGTGCCAGCAGCGTAGAGGTAAACACCGGGGAGCTGTTTTTT. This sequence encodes CASSVEVNTGELFF.

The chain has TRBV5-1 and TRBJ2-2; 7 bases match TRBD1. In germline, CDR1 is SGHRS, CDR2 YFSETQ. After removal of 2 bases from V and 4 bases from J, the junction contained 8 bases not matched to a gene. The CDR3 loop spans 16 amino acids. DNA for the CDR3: TGCGCCAGCAGCTTTAGGACAGGCTCGAGCACCGGGGAGCTGTTTTTT. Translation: CASSFRTGSSTGELFF.

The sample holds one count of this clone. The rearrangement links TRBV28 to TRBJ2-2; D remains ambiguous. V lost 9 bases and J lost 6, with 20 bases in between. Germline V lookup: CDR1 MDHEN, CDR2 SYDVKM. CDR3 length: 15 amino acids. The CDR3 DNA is TGTGCCAGTCTCAGTCGGAAGGGCAGAGCCGGGGAGCTGTTTTTT. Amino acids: CASLSRKGRAGELFF.

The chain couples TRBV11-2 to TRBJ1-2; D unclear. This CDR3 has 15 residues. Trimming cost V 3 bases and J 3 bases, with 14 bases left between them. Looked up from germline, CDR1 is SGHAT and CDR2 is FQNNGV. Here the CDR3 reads CASSFREGGDYGYTF. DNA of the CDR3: TGTGCCAGCAGCTTTAGAGAGGGAGGAGACTATGGCTACACCTTC.

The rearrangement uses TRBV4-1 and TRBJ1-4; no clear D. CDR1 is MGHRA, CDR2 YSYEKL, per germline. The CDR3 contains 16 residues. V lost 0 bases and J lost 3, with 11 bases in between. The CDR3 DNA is TGCGCCAGCAGCCAAGATCCTACGGACTCTAATGAAAAACTGTTTTTT. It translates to CASSQDPTDSNEKLFF.

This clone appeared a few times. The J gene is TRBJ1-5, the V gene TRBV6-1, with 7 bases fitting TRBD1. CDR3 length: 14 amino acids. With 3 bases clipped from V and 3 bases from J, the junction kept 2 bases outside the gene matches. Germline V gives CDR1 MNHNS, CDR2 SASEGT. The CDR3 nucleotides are TGTGCCAGCAGTGAGGGACAGCCCAATCAGCCCCAGCATTTT. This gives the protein CASSEGQPNQPQHF.

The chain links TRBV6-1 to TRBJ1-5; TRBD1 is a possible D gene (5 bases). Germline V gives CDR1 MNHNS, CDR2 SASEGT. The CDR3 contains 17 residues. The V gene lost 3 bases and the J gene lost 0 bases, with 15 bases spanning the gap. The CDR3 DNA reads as TGTGCCAGCAGTGATAAATTATGGGGCAGTAGCAATCAGCCCCAGCATTTT. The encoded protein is CASSDKLWGSSNQPQHF.

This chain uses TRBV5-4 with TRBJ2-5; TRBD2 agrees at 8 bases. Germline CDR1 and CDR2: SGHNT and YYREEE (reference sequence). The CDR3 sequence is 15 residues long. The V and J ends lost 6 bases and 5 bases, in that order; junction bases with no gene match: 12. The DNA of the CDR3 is TGTGCCAGCACCCGGGGGGGACTAGACTTGGAGACCCAGTACTTC. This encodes CASTRGGLDLETQYF.

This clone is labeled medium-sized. In DNA, the CDR3 is TGTGCCACCAGCGGGCACAGGGTTAGCAATCAGCCCCAGCATTTT. Protein sequence: CATSGHRVSNQPQHF. The gene calls are TRBV15 and TRBJ1-5; weak D call: TRBD1 (6 bases). V was cut by 5 bases and J by 0 bases, with 11 bases left in between. The CDR3 is made up of 15 amino acids. CDR1 LNHNV and CDR2 YYDKDF come from the germline V gene (reference sequence).

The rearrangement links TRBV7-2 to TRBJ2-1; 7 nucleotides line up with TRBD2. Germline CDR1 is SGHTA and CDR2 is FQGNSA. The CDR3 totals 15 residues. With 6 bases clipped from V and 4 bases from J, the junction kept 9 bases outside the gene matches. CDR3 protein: CASRLTSLHYNEQFF. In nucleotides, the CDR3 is TGTGCCAGCAGGTTGACTAGCCTTCATTACAATGAGCAGTTCTTC.